By proportion, the clone carrying this T cell receptor (delta chain) is medium-sized. The junction does not match germline at one end; this may be a read error. The same CDR3 arises from other DNA sequences in this sample as well. TCRdb reanalysed the reads via CATT. This sample has some 5,000 delta-chain clones; approximately 3% occur once, and the top ten carry roughly 15%. This sample is drawn from a study of gamma-delta chains in newborns, infants, children. Germline assignment: CDR1 GEAIGNYY and CDR2 EKD. The CDR3 runs to 13 residues. The specimen sequenced was blood. The V gene is TRDV2, the J gene TRDJ1, with TRDD3 identical over 11 bases. This TCR was sampled from a child who was a newborn, infant or young child, either healthy, febrile or measles-vaccinated (not recorded which). The CDR3 DNA reads TGTGCCTGTGACACTGGGGGATACGATAAACTCATCTTC. Translated: CACDTGGYDKLIF.